A single sample gave rise to the 24 T cell receptor beta chains below, sequenced in a study of T cells in Graves' hyperthyroidism and ophthalmopathy (dated by TCRdb to about 2019). Receptor amplification or capture employed multiplex PCR. This sample was sequenced with an Illumina HiSeq 2000. The TCR beta CDR3 regions were amplified from RNA transcripts. For the first round of RT-PCR on the TCR CDR3, the HTBI primer set was used together with the Qiagen OneStep RT-PCR kit. TCRdb reanalyzed the raw reads on its own, using fastp at Q25 for trimming and MiXCR for clone calling, and kept in-frame beta chains. CDR3 protein duplicates are merged, each entry listing the most common genes and DNA. Within this sample are about 360,000 distinct CDR3 sequences, with roughly 14% of them counted one time only. The ten top clones hold under 25% of the sample. The material sequenced was blood. The receptors shown here come from a man younger than 40 with Graves' hyperthyroidism that later progressed to Graves' ophthalmopathy.

This clonotype was seen ten or more times. This chain joins TRBV7-2 and TRBJ1-2; 12 bases line up with TRBD1. Looked up from germline, CDR1 is SGHTA and CDR2 is FQGNSA. The junction had 9 bases not matched to a gene; V was cut back by 5 bases and J by 8 bases. The length of the CDR3 is 15 residues. The chain's CDR3 is CASSLGQGARRGYTF. The CDR3 DNA reads TGTGCCAGCAGCCTGGGACAGGGGGCGCGTCGCGGCTACACCTTC. The entire variable domain, with the rest obtained from reference TRBV7-2 and TRBJ1-2, is as follows: GAGVSQSPSNKVTEKGKDVELRCDPISGHTALYWYRQSLGQGLEFLIYFQGNSAPDKSGLPSDRFSAERTGGSVSTLTIQRTQQEDSAVYLCASSLGQGARRGYTFGSGTRLTVV.

This clonotype was seen at least ten times. The genes are TRBV13 and TRBJ2-5; TRBD1 is a possible D gene (5 bases). The germline V and J ends were trimmed by 3 bases and 4 bases, with 18 bases remaining between them. Per germline, CDR1 PRHDT and CDR2 FYEKMQ (reference sequence). The CDR3 contains 16 residues. CDR3 region: CASSFGRRKRGETQYF. In DNA, the CDR3 is TGTGCCAGCAGCTTTGGCCGGAGAAAAAGGGGAGAGACCCAGTACTTC.

The J gene is TRBJ2-7, the V gene TRBV6-2 or TRBV6-3, with D tentatively TRBD1 (6 bases). This CDR3 region has 13 residues. V lost 9 bases and J lost 1, with 13 bases in between. The germline CDR1 and CDR2 sequences are MNHEY and SVGEGT. The CDR3 bases are TGTGCCAGTCTACAGGGCCAGTCCTACGAGCAGTACTTC. Translation: CASLQGQSYEQYF.

This clonotype was observed at least ten times. The chain employs TRBV20-1 and TRBJ1-2, with D perhaps TRBD1 (5 bases). There are 17 residues in the CDR3. Germline assignment: CDR1 DFQATT and CDR2 SNEGSKA (reference sequence). V dropped 3 bases and J dropped 7 bases, with 27 bases sitting between them. CDR3 in amino acids: CSARVNRDGNFYGGYTF. As DNA, the CDR3 is TGCAGTGCTAGGGTCAACCGGGACGGCAACTTTTACGGTGGCTACACCTTC.

This clonotype was found once. The V call is TRBV12-3 or TRBV12-4, the J call TRBJ1-5; no reliable D call. The CDR3 sequence is 12 residues long. Trimming stripped 2 bases from V and 8 bases from J, with 7 bases between. This CDR3 reads CASSLIPEPQHF. The CDR3 DNA reads TGTGCCAGCAGTTTAATCCCGGAGCCCCAGCATTTT.

This clonotype was recorded at least ten times. The rearrangement uses TRBV11-3 and TRBJ2-5; 9 bases agree with TRBD2. The CDR3 spans 16 residues. J was trimmed by 1 base and V by 5 bases; bases with no gene match: 8. CDR1 is SGHNT, CDR2 YENEEA, per germline. The CDR3 sequence is CASSPGLALVQETQYF. CDR3 sequence (DNA): TGTGCCAGCAGCCCTGGACTAGCGTTGGTCCAAGAGACCCAGTACTTC.

This clonotype was counted between two and nine times. The rearrangement links TRBV3-1 to TRBJ2-1; 9 bases line up with TRBD2. CDR3 length: 17 amino acids. V gave up 2 bases and J gave up 12 bases; unmatched junction bases: 17. Germline V gene data show CDR1 as LGHDT and CDR2 as YNNKEL (reference sequence). This chain's CDR3 is CASSQYRLAGPIIGQFF. The CDR3 nucleotides are TGTGCCAGCAGCCAATATCGGCTAGCGGGACCCATCATCGGGCAGTTCTTC.

Many counts were recorded for this clonotype. The V gene is TRBV12-3 or TRBV12-4, the J gene TRBJ2-7, with D possibly being TRBD2 (5 bases). The V end was cut by 4 bases, the J end by 3 bases, with 10 bases between. The length of the CDR3 is 13 residues. This chain's CDR3 is CASSWGANYEQYF. The CDR3 nucleotides are TGTGCCAGCAGTTGGGGAGCTAACTACGAGCAGTACTTC.

This clonotype was seen many times. The chain combines TRBV29-1 with TRBJ2-3; TRBD2 matches 11 bases. CDR1 SQVTM and CDR2 ANQGSEA come from the germline V gene. With 4 bases clipped from V and 4 bases from J, the junction kept 4 bases outside the gene matches. CDR3 length: 14 residues. In DNA form, the CDR3 reads TGCAGCGTTGTGAGGACTAGCGGGTCAGATACGCAGTATTTT. Encoded protein: CSVVRTSGSDTQYF.

The chain combines TRBV20-1 with TRBJ1-1, with 7 positions matching TRBD1. Germline V CDR1 and CDR2: DFQATT, SNEGSKA (reference sequence). The length of the CDR3 is 14 residues. With 5 bases clipped from V and 6 bases from J, the junction kept 12 bases outside the gene matches. CDR3 in DNA: TGCAGTGCTGGACTAAGGGGGCAAAATCCTGAAGCTTTCTTT. Residues: CSAGLRGQNPEAFF.

In the case of this clonotype: Because it lacks the conserved phenylalanine or tryptophan at the end, this CDR3 is likely a read error. It is unclear where the CDR3 begins or ends on the DNA, so no DNA is shown, and the CDR3 is as TCRdb lists it. The chain carries TRBV11-2 and TRBJ1-6; TRBD1 is the table's D call, not checked against the DNA. CDR1 is SGHAT, CDR2 FQNNGV, per germline. The CDR3 contains 16 residues when both ends are counted. CDR3 in amino acids: CASSPGGDVYDSPLQV.

This clonotype was counted at least ten times. This chain connects TRBV11-2 to TRBJ2-7; 7 bases map to TRBD1. V shed 6 bases and J 3 bases; nucleotides not matched to a gene: 8. There are 14 residues in the CDR3. Germline V gives CDR1 SGHAT, CDR2 FQNNGV. CDR3 bases: TGTGCCAGCAGTTCCGGGGACAGATACTACGAGCAGTACTTC. Translated: CASSSGDRYYEQYF.

The DNA for the CDR3 is TGTGCCAGCAGCTTAGCTGGGGACGGGTTGAACTATGGCTACACCTTC. Amino acid sequence: CASSLAGDGLNYGYTF. The chain uses TRBV7-6 and TRBJ1-2; D might be TRBD1 (5 bases). Trimming cost V 0 bases and J 2 bases, with 13 bases left between them. Germline V gene sequence: CDR1 SGHVS, CDR2 FNYEAQ. This CDR3 is 16 amino acids long. Variable domain in full (rest from reference TRBV7-6 and TRBJ1-2): GAGVSQSPRYKVTKRGQDVALRCDPISGHVSLYWYRQALGQGPEFLTYFNYEAQQDKSGLPNDRFSAERPEGSISTLTIQRTEQRDSAMYRCASSLAGDGLNYGYTFGSGTRLTVV.

At least ten counts were recorded for this clonotype. This chain connects TRBV27 to TRBJ1-1, with TRBD1 matching over 7 bases. V lost 4 bases to trimming and J lost 4 bases; unmatched junction nucleotides: 12. This CDR3 is built from 16 residues. From germline, CDR1 is MNHEY and CDR2 SMNVEV (reference sequence). In DNA form, the CDR3 reads TGTGCCAGCAGTTCCAGGGGGGGGGTTATTCGCACTGAAGCTTTCTTT. Its protein is CASSSRGGVIRTEAFF.

There are many counts of this clonotype. The chain is built from TRBV11-3 and TRBJ2-2; D uncertain. The CDR3 extends over 12 amino acids. The ends were cut back, 5 bases at V and 6 bases at J, with 7 bases in the middle. CDR1 and CDR2 from the germline V gene are SGHNT and YENEEA. As DNA, the CDR3 is TGTGCCAGCAGCCCCTTAGCCGGGGAGCTGTTTTTT. This gives the protein CASSPLAGELFF.

This chain uses TRBV10-3 with TRBJ2-7; the D call may be TRBD1 or TRBD2 (5 bases each). The CDR3 loop spans 15 amino acids. V lost 6 bases and J 0 bases, leaving 15 bases between the germline ends. Germline assignment: CDR1 ENHRY and CDR2 SYGVKD. The CDR3 DNA reads as TGTGCCATCAGAAACACCGGGACCCCCTCCTACGAGCAGTACTTC. Its translation is CAIRNTGTPSYEQYF.

This clonotype was observed at least ten times. The rearrangement joins TRBV7-8 to TRBJ1-1; 11 bases line up with TRBD1. This CDR3 comprises 16 residues. CDR1 SGHVS and CDR2 FQNEAQ come from the germline V gene. J gave up 5 bases and V 4 bases, and 9 bases lay outside the gene matches. CDR3 nucleotide sequence: TGTGCCAGCAGCTCCCCGATTGGGACAGGGGGGACTGAAGCTTTCTTT. Translation gives CASSSPIGTGGTEAFF.

The sample holds many counts of this clonotype. V and J are TRBV29-1 and TRBJ2-5; 14 nucleotides match TRBD2. The CDR3 sequence is 16 residues long. The V gene's germline CDR1 is SQVTM and CDR2 ANQGSEA. Trimming removed 4 bases from V and 5 bases from J; junction bases left unmatched: 9. This chain's CDR3 is CSVVGLAGGAFETQYF. DNA of the CDR3: TGCAGCGTTGTTGGACTAGCGGGGGGTGCTTTTGAGACCCAGTACTTC. The full variable domain, with the rest looked up from reference TRBV29-1 and TRBJ2-5, is SAVISQKPSRDICQRGTSLTIQCQVDSQVTMMFWYRQQPGQSLTLIATANQGSEATYESGFVIDKFPISRPNLTFSTLTVSNMSPEDSSIYLCSVVGLAGGAFETQYFGPGTRLLVL.

In this sample, this clonotype turned up a few times. J is TRBJ1-5 and V is TRBV6-1, with D possibly TRBD1 on 6 matching bases. Trimming removed 6 bases at V and 4 bases at J, with 13 bases between. Per the germline V gene, CDR1 is MNHNS and CDR2 is SASEGT. The CDR3 totals 14 residues. The CDR3 loop is CASRRDTKNQPQHF. As DNA, the CDR3 is TGTGCCAGCAGGAGGGACACGAAAAATCAGCCCCAGCATTTT.

This clonotype was counted many times. This chain connects TRBV12-3 or TRBV12-4 to TRBJ2-7; D is perhaps TRBD1 or TRBD2 (6 bases each). This CDR3 region has 15 residues. With 7 bases removed from V and 6 bases from J, the gap between germline ends came to 22 bases. The CDR3 reads CASTWGASRVGEQYF. The DNA of the CDR3 is TGTGCCAGCACCTGGGGGGCTAGCAGAGTCGGCGAGCAGTACTTC.

This clonotype showed up many times. The chain joins TRBV3-1 to TRBJ2-5; possibly TRBD1 for D (5 bases). The CDR3 is made up of 13 amino acids. Germline V gene sequence: CDR1 LGHDT, CDR2 YNNKEL (reference sequence). V was shortened by 0 bases and J by 3 bases, with 5 bases between the two germline ends. In nucleotides, the CDR3 is TGTGCCAGCAGCCAAGACAGGGAAGAGACCCAGTACTTC. It encodes CASSQDREETQYF.

The chain has TRBV28 and TRBJ2-1; 9 positions agree with TRBD1. Germline assignment: CDR1 MDHEN and CDR2 SYDVKM. J gave up 7 bases and V 4 bases, and 11 bases lay outside the gene matches. The length of the CDR3 is 16 residues. Here the CDR3 reads CASSSPRQGEMNEQFF. The CDR3 DNA reads as TGTGCCAGCAGTTCCCCGAGACAGGGGGAGATGAATGAGCAGTTCTTC.

This clonotype was seen a few times. The chain combines TRBV18 with TRBJ2-7, with D maybe TRBD2 (6 bases). V was pared by 3 bases and J by 3 bases, with 15 bases between. Per germline, CDR1 KGHSH and CDR2 LQKENI. CDR3 length: 15 residues. CDR3 residues: CASSPAGRRVYEQYF. The DNA of the CDR3 is TGTGCCAGCTCACCCGCCGGACGGAGGGTCTACGAGCAGTACTTC.

At least ten counts were recorded for this clonotype. The chain carries TRBV7-2 and TRBJ1-2; D is ambiguous. The germline V gene has CDR1 SGHTA and CDR2 FQGNSA. The germline V and J ends were trimmed by 1 base and 1 base, with 7 bases remaining between them. This CDR3 spans 14 amino acids. DNA for the CDR3: TGTGCCAGCAGCTTAGAGCGGGTTAACTATGGCTACACCTTC. Its protein is CASSLERVNYGYTF.